The present entry profiles one TCR beta chain with its context. Its cognate antigen is unknown. The sample comes from a study of shared clonotypes between healthy human individuals. Overall study results and limits: Around 5.3% of naive CD4 clonotypes were shared across a handful of donors. In contrast to clonotypes shared by all four donors, non-shared clonotypes had lower generation probabilities.

Terminally differentiated effector memory CD45RA+ cells were excluded by CCR7 positive selection of CD45RO-negative cells. Between the trimmed V and J ends, which lost 0 bases and 0 bases, there was a span of 7 bases. CDR1 is SGHNT, CDR2 YYREEE, per germline (reference sequence). The CDR3 runs to 14 residues. In the original workflow: ImmunoSEQ yielded junction-only sequences lacking quality scores, so filtering differed. Repertoires were generated with immunoSEQ multiplex PCR, while TCRdb's copy carries only in-frame clones and drops some. The D gene and trimming were derived from the DNA, and the V and J assignments and clone size from that table. The sample records about 600,000 clones, more than 95% being singletons.

This sequence originates from a man under 40 in good health. The sample consisted of naive CD8+ T cells sorted from blood. This chain joins TRBV5-4 and TRBJ2-7; D is possibly TRBD1 or TRBD2 (5 bases each). The CDR3 DNA reads as TGTGCCAGCAGCTTGGCCGGGACCTCCTACGAGCAGTACTTC. Its translation: CASSLAGTSYEQYF.